Detailed here is one TCR beta chain. The age range of participants was about 18 to 95 years, with residence in fewer than 25 US areas. Either two negative PCRs, clearance, or symptom resolution qualified Cohort 3 donors as recovered. These data are taken from a study of blood T cell repertoires in COVID-19. Study summary: Sites in the United States, Italy and Spain provided acute and convalescent COVID-19 samples.

Method: immunoSEQ multiplex PCR; TCRdb's copy keeps in-frame clones and lacks some. This table holds 350,000 to 550,000 clones, 80% to 90% found once. CDR3 length equals 14 residues. V lost 6 bases, J lost 3 bases, and 17 bases lay in between. The germline gives CDR1 SQVTM, CDR2 ANQGSEA. The sample comprised PBMCs or T cells enriched from blood (not recorded which). The origin of this receptor is a young man who had recovered from COVID-19. The V and J genes are TRBV29-1 and TRBJ1-1; D gene unclear. CDR3 in DNA: TGCAGCGTGAACCGTAGGGAGGGTGACACTGAAGCTTTCTTT. Protein product: CSVNRREGDTEAFF.